This T cell receptor (beta chain) emerged from a study of blood T cell repertoires in COVID-19. Background on the study: Acute and convalescent COVID-19 specimens originated in the United States, Italy and Spain. The analysed material was cDNA or gDNA that came from T cells, B-cell-depleted T cells, or PBMCs.

This CDR3 contains 15 residues. V was pared by 2 bases and J by 4 bases, with 12 bases between. CDR1 is MNHNS, CDR2 SASEGT, per germline. Original analysis: Reference gene primer amplification in the assay estimated nucleated cell counts. TCRdb's copy holds only in-frame clones and misses some; the assay was immunoSEQ multiplex PCR. D and trimming were read from the DNA, whereas the V and J calls and clone size are those reported in that table. Of about 80,000 clones listed, 70% to 90% are singletons. The TCR originated in a man between 65 and 79 years old with acute or convalescent COVID-19. The chain links TRBV6-1 to TRBJ1-5; D is perhaps TRBD1 (5 bases). Source material: peripheral blood. CDR3 DNA: TGTGCCAGCAGTGAAATGGCAGGGAAGAATCAGCCCCAGCATTTT. Protein: CASSEMAGKNQPQHF.